The entry below gives a single T cell receptor beta chain sequence along with its context. TCRdb's copy holds only in-frame clones and misses some; the assay was immunoSEQ multiplex PCR. The table lists some 300,000 clones, nearly 90% of them singletons. The sample comes from a study of blood T cell repertoires in COVID-19. Study-wide background: Sites in the United States, Italy and Spain provided acute and convalescent COVID-19 samples.

The CDR3 is made up of 13 amino acids. V shed 4 bases and J shed 4 bases, with 7 bases lying between them. Germline loops: CDR1 MNHEY, CDR2 SMNVEV (reference sequence). Cohorts were determined from participant-reported clinical history. The rearrangement links TRBV27 to TRBJ2-2; D might be TRBD2 (6 bases). This clonotype originated in a woman aged 45 to 65 who had been exposed to COVID-19. The sample taken for sequencing was PBMCs or T cells enriched from blood (not recorded which). The CDR3 DNA reads TGTGCCAGCAGTTACGGGGGCACCGGGGAGCTGTTTTTT. Amino acids: CASSYGGTGELFF.